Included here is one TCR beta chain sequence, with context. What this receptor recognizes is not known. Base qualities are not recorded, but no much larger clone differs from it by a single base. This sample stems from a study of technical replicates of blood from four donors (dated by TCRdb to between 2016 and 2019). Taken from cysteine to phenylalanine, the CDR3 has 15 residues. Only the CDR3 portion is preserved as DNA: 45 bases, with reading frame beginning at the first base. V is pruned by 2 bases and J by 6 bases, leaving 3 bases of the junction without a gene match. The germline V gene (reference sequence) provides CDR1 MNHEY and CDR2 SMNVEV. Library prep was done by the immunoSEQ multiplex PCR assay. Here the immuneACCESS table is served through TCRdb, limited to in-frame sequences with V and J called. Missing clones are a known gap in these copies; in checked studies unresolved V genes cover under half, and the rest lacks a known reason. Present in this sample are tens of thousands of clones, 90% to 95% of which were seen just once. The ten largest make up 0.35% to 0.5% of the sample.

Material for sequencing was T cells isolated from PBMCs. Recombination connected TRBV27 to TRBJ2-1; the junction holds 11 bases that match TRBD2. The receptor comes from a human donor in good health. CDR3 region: CASSLPLAGVNEQFF. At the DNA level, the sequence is TGTGCCAGCAGTTTACCACTAGCGGGAGTCAATGAGCAGTTCTTC.